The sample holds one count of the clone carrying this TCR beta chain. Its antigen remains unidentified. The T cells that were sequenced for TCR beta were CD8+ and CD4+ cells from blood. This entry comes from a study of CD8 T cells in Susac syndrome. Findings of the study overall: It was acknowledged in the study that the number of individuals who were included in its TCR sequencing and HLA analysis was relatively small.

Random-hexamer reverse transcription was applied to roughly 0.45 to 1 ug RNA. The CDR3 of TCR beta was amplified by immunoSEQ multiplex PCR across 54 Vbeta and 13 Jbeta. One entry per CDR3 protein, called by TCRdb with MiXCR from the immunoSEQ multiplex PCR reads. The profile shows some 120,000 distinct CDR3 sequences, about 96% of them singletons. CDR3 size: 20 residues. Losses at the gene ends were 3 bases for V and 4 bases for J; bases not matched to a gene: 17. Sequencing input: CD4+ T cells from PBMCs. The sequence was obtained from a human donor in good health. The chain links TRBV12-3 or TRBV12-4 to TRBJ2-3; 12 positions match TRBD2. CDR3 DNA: TGTGCCAGCAGTTTTTTCGGGACTAGCGGGCCAATGGGCCTCCCAGATACGCAGTATTTT. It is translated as CASSFFGTSGPMGLPDTQYF.